Sequencing of this T cell receptor (beta chain) was carried out in a study of shared clonotypes between healthy human individuals. Study-level findings and limits: It was the non-shared clonotypes that had lower generation probabilities than clonotypes shared by all four donors.

It was CD45RO-negative cells, positively selected for CCR7, that made up naive CD8 cells, with terminally differentiated effector memory CD45RA+ cells excluded. All participating donors were Caucasian adults from Nashville, Tennessee. CDR3 size: 15 residues. In germline, CDR1 is MNHNS, CDR2 SASEGT. V gave up 3 bases and J gave up 5 bases; unmatched junction bases: 5. Sequencing was performed with immunoSEQ multiplex PCR; in TCRdb, only in-frame clones are kept and a portion is missing. This table holds roughly 2,000,000 clones, over 85% found once. As to this clone: Antigen: not known.

This TCR was sampled from a man between 18 and 29 years old in good health. Specimen: naive CD8+ T cells sorted from blood. V gene TRBV6-1 combines with J gene TRBJ2-5, with 11 positions matching TRBD2. This chain's CDR3 is CASSDSGGAAETQYF. As DNA, the CDR3 is TGTGCCAGCAGTGATAGCGGGGGGGCCGCTGAGACCCAGTACTTC.